This TCR beta chain was documented in a study of blood T cells in healthy people across ages (dated by TCRdb to between 2014 and 2016). Background for the entire study: In model experiments, template switching captured about one uniquely barcoded TCR beta cDNA molecule for every two T cells. To avoid experimental bias, donors of different ages were spread randomly across the sequencing lanes. The donors were divided into four age groups: young (average approximately 16 years), middle-aged (around 37), aged (about 60) and long-lived (around 87). For two donors (one aged 18 to 29 and one aged 80 or older), the study analyzed two additional independent replicas of 1 million unique cDNA reads from the same blood draw. To track age-related changes in TCR beta repertoire diversity, the study relied on deep sequencing normalized with unique cDNA molecular identifiers.

In the germline V gene (reference sequence), CDR1 corresponds to DFQATT and CDR2 to SNEGSKA. From its cysteine to its phenylalanine, the CDR3 spans 13 amino acids. CDR3 DNA only is kept here, 39 bases in frame from base 1. Results the study describes overall, beyond this receptor: Observed TCR beta diversity per million T cells fell roughly linearly with age, and a significant reduction was already apparent by age roughly 40. Estimates of total diversity based on one million sequenced T cells were considered lower bounds and underestimates. Donor CMV infection status was unknown, potentially confounding age-related changes in expanded clonotypes. Compared with the aged group, the long-lived group had more naive CD4+ T cells, fewer expanded clones and increased TCR diversity, a pattern suggesting age selection. Conclusive comparison of naive and antigen-experienced compartments was prevented by the profiling of bulk unsorted PBMCs. Observed TCR beta diversity correlated strongly with the percentage of naive T cells measured by flow cytometry.

Systemically healthy Caucasian individuals from Russia, roughly 40 in total and aged about 6 to 90 years, were included as donors. Each donor gave ten milliliters of peripheral blood, collected into EDTA-treated Vacutainer tubes. Ficoll-Paque density-gradient centrifugation was used to isolate PBMCs, with at least 6 million obtained per sample. Total RNA, at least 6 micrograms per sample, was extracted from PBMCs with Trizol reagent. For every donor, an aliquot of PBMCs went through flow cytometry to measure the percentages of naive CD45RAhigh/CD27high T cells. Libraries were constructed by 5' RACE. TCRdb shows the sequencer as Illumina HiSeq 2500. A second PCR of roughly 7 to 11 cycles was performed with a sample-barcoded 5' primer and a J-beta primer mix. A unique molecular identifier was introduced onto each TCR beta cDNA molecule by a template-switch 5' adaptor carrying 12 random nucleotides. At least 3 million CDR3-containing paired-end reads were obtained from each sample. The Mint cDNA synthesis kit, primed by a TRBC-specific oligonucleotide, was used to synthesize first-strand cDNA from all RNA. Following uracil-DNA glycosylase treatment, all cDNA underwent a first 18-cycle PCR with the universal primers M1SS and BC2_uni_R. The original pipeline was this. For normalization, 1 million high-quality reads were randomly selected from each sample, with every read carrying a distinct molecular identifier. Instead of being binned into consensus sequences, reads with shared molecular identifiers were discarded. MiTCR, with a Q25 quality threshold and the strictest error-elimination algorithm, was used for CDR3 identification, clonotype clustering and error correction. A nonparametric unseen species model with Euler transformation was used to estimate a lower bound on total TCR beta diversity. The public sequencing data were trimmed at Q25 with fastp and processed into clonotypes with MiXCR by TCRdb, which kept only in-frame beta chains. For every CDR3 protein sequence, its rows merge into one entry that carries the most common genes and DNA. It is TCRdb's table, rather than the study itself, that gives the V and J calls and clone size. This sample comprises more than 1.4 million distinct CDR3 sequences, around 42% of them detected only once. The ten top clones hold roughly 7.7% of the sample.

Concerning this clonotype itself: Its antigen remains undetermined. A much more abundant neighbour one base away suggests this may be a read error.

The TCR originated in a woman aged 18-29 years in good health. Material: blood. The sequence joins TRBV20-1 to TRBJ2-5, with 7 junctional bases fitting TRBD2. The sequence in DNA is TGCGGTGCTAGAGTATCTGGGAGGGGGACCCAGTACTTC. Translation gives CGARVSGRGTQYF.